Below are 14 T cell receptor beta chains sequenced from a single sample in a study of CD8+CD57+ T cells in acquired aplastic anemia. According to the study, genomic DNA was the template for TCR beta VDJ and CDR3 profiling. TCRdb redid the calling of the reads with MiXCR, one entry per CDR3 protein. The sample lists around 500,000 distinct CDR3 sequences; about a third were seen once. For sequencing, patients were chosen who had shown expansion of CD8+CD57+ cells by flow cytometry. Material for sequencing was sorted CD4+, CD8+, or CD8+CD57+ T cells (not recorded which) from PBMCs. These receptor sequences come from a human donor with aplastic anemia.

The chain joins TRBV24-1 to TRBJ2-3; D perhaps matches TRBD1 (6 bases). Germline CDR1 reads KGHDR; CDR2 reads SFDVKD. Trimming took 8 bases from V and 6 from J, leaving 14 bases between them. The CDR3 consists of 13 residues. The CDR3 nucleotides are TGTGCCACCAACAGGGACCCGCAGGATACGCAGTATTTT. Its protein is CATNRDPQDTQYF.

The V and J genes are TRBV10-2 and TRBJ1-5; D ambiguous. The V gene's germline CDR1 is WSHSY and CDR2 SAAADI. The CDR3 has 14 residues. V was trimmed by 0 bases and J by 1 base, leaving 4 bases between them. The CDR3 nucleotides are TGCGCCAGCAGTGAGTCGGTGAGCAATCAGCCCCAGCATTTT. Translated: CASSESVSNQPQHF.

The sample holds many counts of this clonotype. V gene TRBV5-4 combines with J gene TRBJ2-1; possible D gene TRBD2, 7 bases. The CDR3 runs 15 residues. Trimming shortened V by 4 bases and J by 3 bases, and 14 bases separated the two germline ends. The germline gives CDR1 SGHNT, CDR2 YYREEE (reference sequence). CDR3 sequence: CASSVGGGSYNEQFF. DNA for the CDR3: TGTGCCAGCAGCGTGGGGGGCGGGAGCTACAATGAGCAGTTCTTC.

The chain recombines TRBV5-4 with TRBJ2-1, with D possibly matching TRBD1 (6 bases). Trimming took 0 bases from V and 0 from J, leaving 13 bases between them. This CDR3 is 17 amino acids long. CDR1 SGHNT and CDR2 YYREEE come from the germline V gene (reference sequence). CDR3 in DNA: TGTGCCAGCAGCTTGGTCTTGGACAGTAACTCCTACAATGAGCAGTTCTTC. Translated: CASSLVLDSNSYNEQFF.

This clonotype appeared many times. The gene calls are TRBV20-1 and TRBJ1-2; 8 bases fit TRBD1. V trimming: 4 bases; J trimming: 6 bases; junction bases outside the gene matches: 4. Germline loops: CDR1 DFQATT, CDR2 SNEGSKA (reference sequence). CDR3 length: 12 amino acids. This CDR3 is CSATWDRNGYTF. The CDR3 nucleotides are TGCAGTGCTACCTGGGACAGGAATGGCTACACCTTC.

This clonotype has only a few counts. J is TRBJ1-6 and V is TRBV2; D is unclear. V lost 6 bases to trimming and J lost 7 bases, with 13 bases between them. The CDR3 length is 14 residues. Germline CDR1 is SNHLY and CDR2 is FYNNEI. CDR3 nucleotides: TGTGCCAGCAGCCAAGTCGCAGGAAATTCACCCCTCCACTTT. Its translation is CASSQVAGNSPLHF.

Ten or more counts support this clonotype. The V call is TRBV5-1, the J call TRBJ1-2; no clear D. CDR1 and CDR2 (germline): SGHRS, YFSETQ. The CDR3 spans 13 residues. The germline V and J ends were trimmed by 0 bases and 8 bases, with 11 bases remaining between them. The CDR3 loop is CASSLEGRTGYTF. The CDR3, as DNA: TGCGCCAGCAGCTTGGAAGGCCGAACGGGCTACACCTTC. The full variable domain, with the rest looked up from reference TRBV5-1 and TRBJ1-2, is KAGVTQTPRYLIKTRGQQVTLSCSPISGHRSVSWYQQTPGQGLQFLFEYFSETQRNKGNFPGRFSGRQFSNSRSEMNVSTLELGDSALYLCASSLEGRTGYTFGSGTRLTVV.

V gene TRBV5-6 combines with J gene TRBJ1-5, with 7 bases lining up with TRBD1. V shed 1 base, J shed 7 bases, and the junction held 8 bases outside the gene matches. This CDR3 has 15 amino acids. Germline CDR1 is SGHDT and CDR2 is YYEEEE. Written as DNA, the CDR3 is TGTGCCAGCAGCTTGTACCAGGGGGGAGGACAGCCCCAGCATTTT. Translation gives CASSLYQGGGQPQHF.

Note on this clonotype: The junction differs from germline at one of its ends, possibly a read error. CDR3 sequence reads: CASRGYNSGNTIYF. In DNA form, the CDR3 reads TGCGCAAGCAGGGGGTATAACTCTGGAAACACCATATATTTT. The chain uses TRBV4-3 and TRBJ1-3; 7 positions agree with TRBD1. CDR3 length: 14 residues. Germline CDR1 is LGHNA and CDR2 is YSLEER.

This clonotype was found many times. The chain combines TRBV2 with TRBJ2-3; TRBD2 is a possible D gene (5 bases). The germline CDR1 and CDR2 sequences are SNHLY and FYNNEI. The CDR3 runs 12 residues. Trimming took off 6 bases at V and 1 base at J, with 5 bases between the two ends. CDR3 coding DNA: TGTGCCAGCAGCGGGGGCACAGATACGCAGTATTTT. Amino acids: CASSGGTDTQYF.

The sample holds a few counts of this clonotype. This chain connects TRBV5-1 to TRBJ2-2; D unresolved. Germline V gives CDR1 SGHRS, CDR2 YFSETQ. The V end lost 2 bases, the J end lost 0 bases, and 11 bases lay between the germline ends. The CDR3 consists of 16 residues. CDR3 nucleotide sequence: TGCGCCAGCAGCTTAGCAGGAAATGCGAACACCGGGGAGCTGTTTTTT. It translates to CASSLAGNANTGELFF.

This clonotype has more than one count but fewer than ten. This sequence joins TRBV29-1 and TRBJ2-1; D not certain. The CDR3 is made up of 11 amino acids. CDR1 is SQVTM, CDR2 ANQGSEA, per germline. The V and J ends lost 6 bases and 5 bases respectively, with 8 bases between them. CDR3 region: CSVPTNNEQFF. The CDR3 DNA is TGCAGCGTCCCAACTAACAATGAGCAGTTCTTC.

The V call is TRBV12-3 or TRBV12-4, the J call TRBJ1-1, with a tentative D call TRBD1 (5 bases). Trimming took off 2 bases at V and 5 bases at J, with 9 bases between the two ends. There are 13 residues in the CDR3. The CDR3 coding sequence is TGTGCCAGCAGTTTATACAGGCGAACTGAAGCTTTCTTT. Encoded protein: CASSLYRRTEAFF.

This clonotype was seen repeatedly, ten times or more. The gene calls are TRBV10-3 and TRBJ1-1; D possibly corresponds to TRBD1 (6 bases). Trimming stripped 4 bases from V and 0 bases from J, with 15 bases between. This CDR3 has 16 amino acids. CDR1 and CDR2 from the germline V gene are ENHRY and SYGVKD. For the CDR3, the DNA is TGTGCCATCAGTGGGAGATCAGGGGTAATGAACACTGAAGCTTTCTTT. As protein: CAISGRSGVMNTEAFF.